A single sample is the source of the 29 T cell receptor beta chains below, sequenced in a study of T cell repertoires in cytomegalovirus infection. TCRdb re-called the reads with MiXCR, one entry per CDR3 protein. Among hundreds of thousands of distinct CDR3 sequences listed, about 33% were seen once. No cognate antigen is known for these TCRs. The specimen comprised cultured PBMCs, sampled from culture after CMV antigen stimulation. Receptors originate from a human donor in good health (CMV status not recorded). Some clones in this sample may be carry-over from other donors' samples.

The chain joins TRBV20-1 to TRBJ2-3, with TRBD2 as a possible D gene (6 bases). The germline gives CDR1 DFQATT, CDR2 SNEGSKA (reference sequence). The CDR3 consists of 17 residues. V was cut by 0 bases and J by 2 bases, with 18 bases left in between. Written as DNA, the CDR3 is TGCAGTGCTAGAGACTTCGTGGGGGGTGCTAACACAGATACGCAGTATTTT. It specifies CSARDFVGGANTDTQYF.

This clonotype has just a few counts. The rearrangement uses TRBV27 and TRBJ2-3; D unclear. V was pared by 5 bases and J by 7 bases, with 16 bases between. From germline, CDR1 is MNHEY and CDR2 SMNVEV (reference sequence). The CDR3 extends over 14 amino acids. The CDR3 sequence is CASSLDDGANTQYF. The CDR3 nucleotides are TGTGCCAGCAGTCTAGATGACGGAGCCAATACGCAGTATTTT.

The table lists this clonotype with many counts. V and J are TRBV7-2 and TRBJ2-7; no definite D call. The length of the CDR3 is 14 residues. Germline assignment: CDR1 SGHTA and CDR2 FQGNSA. V dropped 4 bases and J dropped 5 bases, with 15 bases sitting between them. CDR3 coding DNA: TGTGCCAGCAGCTCGCAGTGGGGATTCCACGAGCAGTACTTC. It translates to CASSSQWGFHEQYF.

The chain recombines TRBV20-1 with TRBJ1-6; D gene unclear. Trimming left V 0 bases short and J 3 bases short, with 15 bases between. The CDR3 totals 17 residues. The germline CDR1 and CDR2 sequences are DFQATT and SNEGSKA (reference sequence). This CDR3 is CSAREIGRQSYNSPLHF. The CDR3 DNA sequence: TGCAGTGCTAGAGAGATTGGACGGCAGAGCTATAATTCACCCCTCCACTTT.

The DNA for the CDR3 is TGTGCCAGCAGCTTAAGGGACTTAGCCCGTGGTGAGCAGTTCTTC. It specifies CASSLRDLARGEQFF. The chain uses TRBV7-9 and TRBJ2-1; tentatively, D is TRBD2 (6 bases). V was pared by 2 bases and J by 9 bases, with 17 bases between. The CDR3 covers 15 residues. The V gene's germline CDR1 is SEHNR and CDR2 FQNEAQ (reference sequence). The full variable domain, completed using reference TRBV7-9 and TRBJ2-1, is DTGVSQNPRHKITKRGQNVTFRCDPISEHNRLYWYRQTLGQGPEFLTYFQNEAQLEKSRLLSDRFSAERPKGSFSTLEIQRTEQGDSAMYLCASSLRDLARGEQFFGPGTRLTVL.

This clonotype was seen more than once but under ten times. The rearrangement joins TRBV20-1 to TRBJ2-6; no definite D call. The V end lost 3 bases, the J end lost 0 bases, and 6 bases lay between the germline ends. Germline V CDR1 and CDR2: DFQATT, SNEGSKA (reference sequence). The CDR3 sequence is 14 residues long. CDR3 in DNA: TGCAGTGCTAGTGAGAGCTCTGGGGCCAACGTCCTGACTTTC. Its protein is CSASESSGANVLTF.

The chain has TRBV7-9 and TRBJ1-6; no clear D gene. V was trimmed by 1 base and J by 9 bases, leaving 13 bases between them. The germline V gene has CDR1 SEHNR and CDR2 FQNEAQ (reference sequence). The CDR3 has 15 residues. CDR3 residues: CASSLEGWRGSPLHF. The CDR3 nucleotides are TGTGCCAGCAGCTTAGAAGGTTGGCGAGGTTCACCCCTCCACTTT.

This clonotype has a handful of counts. This chain connects TRBV6-2 or TRBV6-3 to TRBJ1-5; D is uncertain. Trimming stripped 0 bases from V and 1 base from J, with 13 bases between. The V gene's germline CDR1 is MNHEY and CDR2 SVGEGT. CDR3 length equals 17 residues. As DNA, the CDR3 is TGTGCCAGCAGTTACTCGAGAGGCTGGGAAAGCAATCAGCCCCAGCATTTT. Residues: CASSYSRGWESNQPQHF.

This chain uses TRBV7-2 with TRBJ1-5; 7 nucleotides match TRBD1. The CDR3 totals 15 residues. CDR1 SGHTA and CDR2 FQGNSA come from the germline V gene. The junction had 3 bases not matched to a gene; V was cut back by 1 base and J by 3 bases. In DNA form, the CDR3 reads TGTGCCAGCAGCTTAGAGGGGGCTGACAATCAGCCCCAGCATTTT. This encodes CASSLEGADNQPQHF.

Comments on this clonotype: The junction differs from germline at one of its ends, possibly a read error. The chain joins TRBV5-1 to TRBJ2-7; 12 bases match TRBD1. From germline, CDR1 is SGHRS and CDR2 YFSETQ. The CDR3 has 15 amino acids. The CDR3 sequence: CVSSPGTGGLDEQYF. The CDR3 DNA reads TGCGTCAGCAGTCCTGGGACAGGGGGCCTTGACGAGCAGTACTTC.

J is TRBJ1-3 and V is TRBV19; D is ambiguous. The CDR3 covers 17 residues. Trimming took 7 bases from V and 0 from J, leaving 19 bases between them. Germline V gene lookup returns CDR1 LNHDA and CDR2 SQIVND (reference sequence). In DNA form, the CDR3 reads TGTGCCAGTACCTATTCGCCGGGCCGAGACTCTGGAAACACCATATATTTT. Protein product: CASTYSPGRDSGNTIYF.

The rearrangement uses TRBV10-3 and TRBJ1-1; weak D call: TRBD1 (5 bases). The CDR3 sequence is 16 residues long. V was cut by 2 bases and J by 0 bases, with 13 bases left in between. Germline loops: CDR1 ENHRY, CDR2 SYGVKD. CDR3 sequence: CAISESGDPLNTEAFF. The CDR3 DNA is TGTGCCATCAGTGAGAGCGGGGACCCCCTGAACACTGAAGCTTTCTTT.

The chain combines TRBV27 with TRBJ2-5, with D perhaps matching TRBD1 (6 bases). The V and J ends lost 10 bases and 1 base respectively, with 13 bases between them. Germline V gene lookup returns CDR1 MNHEY and CDR2 SMNVEV (reference sequence). The CDR3 is made up of 13 amino acids. The CDR3 DNA reads as TGTGCCACCTCCGGACAGTTCCAAGAGACCCAGTACTTC. Residues: CATSGQFQETQYF.

This clonotype came up a few times. The CDR3 bases are TGTGCCAGCTCTCCCGGGGGGCTTGGCACCGGGGAGCTGTTTTTT. As protein: CASSPGGLGTGELFF. V usage is TRBV12-3 or TRBV12-4 and J usage is TRBJ2-2, with D possibly being TRBD2 (7 bases). The CDR3 sequence is 15 residues long. The V end lost 8 bases, the J end lost 4 bases, and 17 bases lay between the germline ends.

The table lists this clonotype with a few counts. CDR3 region: CSASSINEQFF. In DNA, the CDR3 is TGCAGTGCTAGTAGCATCAATGAGCAGTTCTTC. The V gene is TRBV20-1, the J gene TRBJ2-1, with D unresolved. Germline V lookup: CDR1 DFQATT, CDR2 SNEGSKA (reference sequence). Trimming cost V 3 bases and J 6 bases, with 6 bases left between them. The CDR3 sequence is 11 residues long.

The genes are TRBV7-6 and TRBJ2-5; 8 nucleotides line up with TRBD1. The CDR3 is 15 amino acids. Trimming at V came to 5 bases and at J to 1 base, leaving 6 bases not matched to a gene. Germline lookup yields CDR1 SGHVS and CDR2 FNYEAQ. The DNA for the CDR3 is TGTGCCAGCAGCCCCACAGGGGGAGTCCAAGAGACCCAGTACTTC. Amino acids: CASSPTGGVQETQYF.

V gene TRBV2 combines with J gene TRBJ1-5; no clear D. Germline lookup yields CDR1 SNHLY and CDR2 FYNNEI. The V and J ends lost 4 bases and 2 bases respectively, with 9 bases between them. The CDR3 totals 14 residues. This CDR3 reads CASSVYKGNQPQHF. In DNA, the CDR3 is TGTGCCAGCAGTGTTTATAAGGGCAATCAGCCCCAGCATTTT. Filled out from reference TRBV2 and TRBJ1-5, the complete variable domain reads EPEVTQTPSHQVTQMGQEVILRCVPISNHLYFYWYRQILGQKVEFLVSFYNNEISEKSEIFDDQFSVERPDGSNFTLKIRSTKLEDSAMYFCASSVYKGNQPQHFGDGTRLSIL.

The chain joins TRBV2 to TRBJ2-5, with 8 nucleotides matching TRBD2. Germline trimming cut 7 bases from V and 3 bases from J; bases unmatched to any gene: 4. The V gene's germline CDR1 is SNHLY and CDR2 FYNNEI. The CDR3 has 13 residues. CDR3 region: CASKTAGEETQYF. The CDR3 nucleotides read TGTGCCAGCAAAACAGCGGGGGAAGAGACCCAGTACTTC.

This clonotype was counted at least ten times. This sequence joins TRBV7-2 and TRBJ2-7; D possibly corresponds to TRBD1 (6 bases). This CDR3 has 14 amino acids. CDR1 and CDR2 from the germline V gene are SGHTA and FQGNSA. Trimming shortened V by 5 bases and J by 2 bases, and 13 bases separated the two germline ends. In DNA, the CDR3 is TGTGCCAGCAGCCCACCGACAGGCCCCTACGAGCAGTACTTC. Translating gives CASSPPTGPYEQYF.

Only a few counts were recorded for this clonotype. The chain links TRBV7-6 to TRBJ2-5, with 16 positions matching TRBD2. The junction had 7 bases not matched to a gene; V was cut back by 5 bases and J by 7 bases. CDR3 size: 16 residues. Germline V lookup: CDR1 SGHVS, CDR2 FNYEAQ. DNA for the CDR3: TGTGCCAGCAGCCAACCGGGACTAGCGGGGGGGGGGACCCAGTACTTC. Translated, it gives CASSQPGLAGGGTQYF.

The chain joins TRBV5-4 to TRBJ2-3; 11 positions match TRBD2. V dropped 3 bases and J dropped 3; count of bases not matched to a gene: 6. The germline gives CDR1 SGHNT, CDR2 YYREEE (reference sequence). There are 16 residues in the CDR3. The CDR3 loop is CASSSLAGGPTDTQYF. Here the CDR3 DNA reads TGTGCCAGCAGCTCCCTAGCGGGAGGCCCGACAGATACGCAGTATTTT.

This clonotype has a handful of counts. This chain connects TRBV7-6 to TRBJ2-1, with TRBD2 matching over 11 bases. Per the germline V gene, CDR1 is SGHVS and CDR2 is FNYEAQ. This CDR3 has 16 amino acids. Trimming removed 5 bases from V and 10 bases from J; junction bases left unmatched: 13. For the CDR3, the DNA is TGTGCCAGCAGCCGGAGTAGCGGGAGGGGGCCAGGGGAGCAGTTCTTC. Encoded protein: CASSRSSGRGPGEQFF.

This rearrangement joins TRBV18 to TRBJ2-5; 12 bases fit TRBD2. V shed 0 bases and J 2 bases; nucleotides not matched to a gene: 1. Germline V gene data show CDR1 as KGHSH and CDR2 as LQKENI. The CDR3 length is 16 residues. Here the CDR3 reads CASSPPTSGRQETQYF. The CDR3 DNA sequence: TGTGCCAGCTCACCACCGACTAGCGGGAGACAAGAGACCCAGTACTTC. Together with reference TRBV18 and TRBJ2-5, the CDR3 gives the full variable domain: NAGVMQNPRHLVRRRGQEARLRCSPMKGHSHVYWYRQLPEEGLKFMVYLQKENIIDESGMPKERFSAEFPKEGPSILRIQQVVRGDSAAYFCASSPPTSGRQETQYFGPGTRLLVL.

The chain couples TRBV12-3 or TRBV12-4 to TRBJ2-7; weak D call: TRBD2 (5 bases). Trimming shortened V by 1 base and J by 7 bases, and 11 bases separated the two germline ends. There are 13 residues in the CDR3. In DNA, the CDR3 is TGTGCCAGCAGTTTAGGTACCGGGGAAGAGCAGTACTTC. This encodes CASSLGTGEEQYF.

This clonotype was counted a few times. The chain has TRBV18 and TRBJ2-7; D call uncertain. This CDR3 contains 14 residues. V was shortened by 1 base and J by 2 bases, with 9 bases between the two germline ends. The germline CDR1 and CDR2 sequences are KGHSH and LQKENI. The CDR3 loop reads CASSPRGETYEQYF. The CDR3 DNA reads as TGTGCCAGCTCACCACGAGGTGAAACCTACGAGCAGTACTTC. Full variable domain (rest looked up from reference TRBV18 and TRBJ2-7): NAGVMQNPRHLVRRRGQEARLRCSPMKGHSHVYWYRQLPEEGLKFMVYLQKENIIDESGMPKERFSAEFPKEGPSILRIQQVVRGDSAAYFCASSPRGETYEQYFGPGTRLTVT.

This sequence joins TRBV20-1 and TRBJ1-2; D remains ambiguous. Germline values: CDR1 DFQATT, CDR2 SNEGSKA (reference sequence). Trimming cost V 3 bases and J 5 bases, with 16 bases left between them. The CDR3 sequence is 14 residues long. The CDR3 sequence: CSARDVQTWYGYTF. DNA for the CDR3: TGCAGTGCTAGGGACGTCCAGACATGGTATGGCTACACCTTC.

This clonotype was seen only a few times. The V call is TRBV12-3 or TRBV12-4, the J call TRBJ2-5; D perhaps matches TRBD1 (5 bases). The length of the CDR3 is 14 residues. V was trimmed by 6 bases and J by 1 base, leaving 12 bases between them. The CDR3 sequence is CASSPDTAQETQYF. DNA for the CDR3: TGTGCCAGCAGCCCGGACACTGCCCAAGAGACCCAGTACTTC.

The chain is built from TRBV6-5 and TRBJ2-3, with 9 bases aligning to TRBD1. V dropped 1 base and J dropped 5; count of bases not matched to a gene: 4. Germline CDR1 and CDR2: MNHEY and SVGAGI. This CDR3 is 15 amino acids long. CDR3 DNA: TGTGCCAGCAGTTACTTCGGGACAGGGAGAGATACGCAGTATTTT. Amino acid sequence: CASSYFGTGRDTQYF.

In its sample, this clonotype was seen a few times. The J gene is TRBJ1-6, the V gene TRBV7-2; D unclear. The CDR3 is made up of 16 amino acids. Trimming removed 6 bases from V and 7 bases from J, with 19 bases in between. From germline, CDR1 is SGHTA and CDR2 FQGNSA. CDR3 coding DNA: TGTGCCAGCAGGCCAGGACCTAGGTCCCCGAATTCACCCCTCCACTTT. Translation gives CASRPGPRSPNSPLHF.